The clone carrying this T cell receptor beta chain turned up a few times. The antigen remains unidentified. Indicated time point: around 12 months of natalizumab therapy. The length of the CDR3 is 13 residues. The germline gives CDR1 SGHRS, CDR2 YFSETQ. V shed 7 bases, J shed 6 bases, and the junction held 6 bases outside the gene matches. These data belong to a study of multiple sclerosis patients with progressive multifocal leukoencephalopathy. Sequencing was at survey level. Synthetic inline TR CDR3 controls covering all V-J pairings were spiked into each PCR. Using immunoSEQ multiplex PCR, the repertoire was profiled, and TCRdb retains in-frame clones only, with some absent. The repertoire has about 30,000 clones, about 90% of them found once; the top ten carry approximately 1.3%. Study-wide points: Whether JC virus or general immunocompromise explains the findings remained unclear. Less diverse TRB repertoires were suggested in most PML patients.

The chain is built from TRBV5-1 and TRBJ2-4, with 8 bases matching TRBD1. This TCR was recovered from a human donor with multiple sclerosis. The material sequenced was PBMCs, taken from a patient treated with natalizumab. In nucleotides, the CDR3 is TGCGCCAGCCAACAGGGGGACGGAAACATTCAGTACTTC. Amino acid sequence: CASQQGDGNIQYF.